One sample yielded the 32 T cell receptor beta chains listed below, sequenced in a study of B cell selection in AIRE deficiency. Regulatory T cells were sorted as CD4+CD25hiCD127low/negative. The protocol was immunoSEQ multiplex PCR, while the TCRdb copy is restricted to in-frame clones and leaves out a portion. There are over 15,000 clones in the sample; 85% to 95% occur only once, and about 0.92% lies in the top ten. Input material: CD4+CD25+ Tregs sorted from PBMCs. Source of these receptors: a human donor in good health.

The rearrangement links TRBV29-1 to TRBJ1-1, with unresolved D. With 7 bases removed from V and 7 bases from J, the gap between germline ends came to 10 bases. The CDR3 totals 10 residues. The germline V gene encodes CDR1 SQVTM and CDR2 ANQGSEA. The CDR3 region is CSGTRIEAFF. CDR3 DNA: TGCAGCGGAACACGTATTGAAGCTTTCTTT. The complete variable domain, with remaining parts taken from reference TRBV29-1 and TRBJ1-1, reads SAVISQKPSRDICQRGTSLTIQCQVDSQVTMMFWYRQQPGQSLTLIATANQGSEATYESGFVIDKFPISRPNLTFSTLTVSNMSPEDSSIYLCSGTRIEAFFGQGTRLTVV.

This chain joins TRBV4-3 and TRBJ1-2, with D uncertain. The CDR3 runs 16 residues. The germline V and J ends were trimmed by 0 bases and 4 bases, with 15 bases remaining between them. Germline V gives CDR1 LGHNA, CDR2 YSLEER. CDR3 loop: CASSQDLTRPGYGYTF. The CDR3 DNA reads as TGCGCCAGCAGCCAAGATCTTACCAGACCGGGCTATGGCTACACCTTC.

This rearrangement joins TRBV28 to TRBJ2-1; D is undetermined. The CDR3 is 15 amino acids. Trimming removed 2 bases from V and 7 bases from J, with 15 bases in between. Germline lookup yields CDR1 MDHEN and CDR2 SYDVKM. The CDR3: CASSLLKKFRNEQFF. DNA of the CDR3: TGTGCCAGCAGTTTACTTAAAAAGTTTCGGAATGAGCAGTTCTTC. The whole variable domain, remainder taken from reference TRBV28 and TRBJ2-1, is DVKVTQSSRYLVKRTGEKVFLECVQDMDHENMFWYRQDPGLGLRLIYFSYDVKMKEKGDIPEGYSVSREKKERFSLILESASTNQTSMYLCASSLLKKFRNEQFFGPGTRLTVL.

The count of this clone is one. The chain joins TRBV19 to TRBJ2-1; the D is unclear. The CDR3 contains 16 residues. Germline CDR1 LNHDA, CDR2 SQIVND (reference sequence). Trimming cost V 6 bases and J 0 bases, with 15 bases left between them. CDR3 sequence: CASSDISIYSYNEQFF. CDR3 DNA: TGTGCCAGTAGCGATATTAGCATATACTCCTACAATGAGCAGTTCTTC.

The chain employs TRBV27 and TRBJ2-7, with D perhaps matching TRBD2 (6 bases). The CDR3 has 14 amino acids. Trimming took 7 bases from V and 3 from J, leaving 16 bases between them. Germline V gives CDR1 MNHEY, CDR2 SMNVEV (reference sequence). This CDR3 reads CASKKEGPNYEQYF. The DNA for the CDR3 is TGTGCCAGCAAAAAGGAGGGCCCTAACTACGAGCAGTACTTC.

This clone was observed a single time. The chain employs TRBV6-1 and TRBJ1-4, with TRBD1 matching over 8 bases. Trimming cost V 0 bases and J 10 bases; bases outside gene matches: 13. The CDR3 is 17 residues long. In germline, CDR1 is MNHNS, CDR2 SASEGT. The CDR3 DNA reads TGTGCCAGCAGTGAAGCCTATGCAGGGGGCGTGGGAGGAAAACTGTTTTTT. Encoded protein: CASSEAYAGGVGGKLFF.

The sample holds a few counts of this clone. The CDR3 DNA reads TGCGCCAGCGCCCAGGGGCGCCAAGAGACCCAGTACTTC. Its translation: CASAQGRQETQYF. The rearrangement links TRBV10-2 to TRBJ2-5; a weak D match, TRBD1 (6 bases). Trimming shortened V by 8 bases and J by 1 base, and 11 bases separated the two germline ends. This CDR3 is built from 13 residues. Germline CDR1 WSHSY, CDR2 SAAADI.

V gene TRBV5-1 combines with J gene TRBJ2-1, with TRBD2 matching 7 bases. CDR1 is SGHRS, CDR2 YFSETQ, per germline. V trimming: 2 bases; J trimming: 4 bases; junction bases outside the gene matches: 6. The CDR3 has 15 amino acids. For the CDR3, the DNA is TGCGCCAGCAGCTTAGAGGGAGGGCCTTACAATGAGCAGTTCTTC. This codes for CASSLEGGPYNEQFF.

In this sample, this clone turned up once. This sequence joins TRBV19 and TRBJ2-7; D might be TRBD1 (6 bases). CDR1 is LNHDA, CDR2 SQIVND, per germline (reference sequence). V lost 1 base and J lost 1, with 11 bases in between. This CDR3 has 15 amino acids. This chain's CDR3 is CASSIGFGQSYEQYF. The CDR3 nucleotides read TGTGCCAGTAGTATAGGTTTTGGACAGTCCTACGAGCAGTACTTC.

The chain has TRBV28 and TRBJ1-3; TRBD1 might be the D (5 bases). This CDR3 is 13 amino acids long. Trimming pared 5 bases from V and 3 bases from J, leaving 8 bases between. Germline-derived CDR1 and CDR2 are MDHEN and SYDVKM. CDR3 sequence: CASSLGDGNTIYF. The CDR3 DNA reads TGTGCCAGCAGTCTAGGGGATGGAAACACCATATATTTT.

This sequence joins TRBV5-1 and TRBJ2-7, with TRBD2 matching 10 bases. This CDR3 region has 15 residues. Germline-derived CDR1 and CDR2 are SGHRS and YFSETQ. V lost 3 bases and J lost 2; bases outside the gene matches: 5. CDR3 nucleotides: TGCGCCAGCAGCTCACGGACTAGCGGACCCTACGAGCAGTACTTC. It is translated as CASSSRTSGPYEQYF.

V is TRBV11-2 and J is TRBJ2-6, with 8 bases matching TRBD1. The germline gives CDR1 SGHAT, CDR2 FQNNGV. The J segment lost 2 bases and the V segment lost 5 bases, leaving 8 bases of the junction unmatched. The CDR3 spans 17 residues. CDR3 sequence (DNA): TGTGCCAGCAGCCTGACAGGGGCGGGGACTGGGGCCAACGTCCTGACTTTC. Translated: CASSLTGAGTGANVLTF.

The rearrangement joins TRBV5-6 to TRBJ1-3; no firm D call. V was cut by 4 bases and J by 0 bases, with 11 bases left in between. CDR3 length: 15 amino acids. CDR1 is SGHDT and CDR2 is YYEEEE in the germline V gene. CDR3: CASSGRATSGNTIYF. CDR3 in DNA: TGTGCCAGCAGCGGTCGGGCCACCTCTGGAAACACCATATATTTT.

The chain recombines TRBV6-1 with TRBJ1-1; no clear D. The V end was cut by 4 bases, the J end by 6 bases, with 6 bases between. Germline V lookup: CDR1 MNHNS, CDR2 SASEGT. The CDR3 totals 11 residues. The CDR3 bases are TGTGCCAGCAGTGCGACGGCTGAAGCTTTCTTT. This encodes CASSATAEAFF.

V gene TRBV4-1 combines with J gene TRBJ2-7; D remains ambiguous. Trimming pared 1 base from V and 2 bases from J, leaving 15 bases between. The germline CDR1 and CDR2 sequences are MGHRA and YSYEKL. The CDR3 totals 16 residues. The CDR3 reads CASSQVWSVGPYEQYF. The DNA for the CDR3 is TGCGCCAGCAGCCAAGTTTGGTCAGTGGGCCCCTACGAGCAGTACTTC.

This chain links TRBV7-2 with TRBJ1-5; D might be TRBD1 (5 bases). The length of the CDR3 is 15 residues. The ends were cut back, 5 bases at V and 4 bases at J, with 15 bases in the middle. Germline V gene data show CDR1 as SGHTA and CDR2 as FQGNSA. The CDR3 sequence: CASSPPGSANQPQHF. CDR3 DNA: TGTGCCAGCAGCCCTCCAGGGTCGGCGAATCAGCCCCAGCATTTT. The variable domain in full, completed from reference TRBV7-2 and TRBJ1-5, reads GAGVSQSPSNKVTEKGKDVELRCDPISGHTALYWYRQSLGQGLEFLIYFQGNSAPDKSGLPSDRFSAERTGGSVSTLTIQRTQQEDSAVYLCASSPPGSANQPQHFGDGTRLSIL.

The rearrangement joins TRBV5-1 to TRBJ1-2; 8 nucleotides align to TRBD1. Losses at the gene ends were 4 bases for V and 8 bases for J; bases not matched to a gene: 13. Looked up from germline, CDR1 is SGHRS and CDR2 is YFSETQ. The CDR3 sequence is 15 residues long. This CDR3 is CASSIPGQESRGYTF. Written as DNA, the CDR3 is TGCGCCAGCAGCATACCGGGACAGGAGTCTAGGGGCTACACCTTC.

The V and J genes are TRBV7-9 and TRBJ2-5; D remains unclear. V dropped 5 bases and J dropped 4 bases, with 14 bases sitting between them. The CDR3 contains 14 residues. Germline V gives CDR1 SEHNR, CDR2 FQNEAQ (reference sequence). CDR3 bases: TGTGCCAGCAGCCTGAGGACCCTGCCAGAGACCCAGTACTTC. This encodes CASSLRTLPETQYF. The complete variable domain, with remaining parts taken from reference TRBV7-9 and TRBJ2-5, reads DTGVSQNPRHKITKRGQNVTFRCDPISEHNRLYWYRQTLGQGPEFLTYFQNEAQLEKSRLLSDRFSAERPKGSFSTLEIQRTEQGDSAMYLCASSLRTLPETQYFGPGTRLLVL.

The CDR3 bases are TGTGCCAGCAGCGACACCGGGCAGGGGGCCACAGATACGCAGTATTTT. This translates into CASSDTGQGATDTQYF. V is TRBV9 and J is TRBJ2-3; 8 bases match TRBD1. The CDR3 spans 16 residues. The junction had 8 bases not matched to a gene; V was cut back by 3 bases and J by 2 bases. Germline V gene data show CDR1 as SGDLS and CDR2 as YYNGEE.

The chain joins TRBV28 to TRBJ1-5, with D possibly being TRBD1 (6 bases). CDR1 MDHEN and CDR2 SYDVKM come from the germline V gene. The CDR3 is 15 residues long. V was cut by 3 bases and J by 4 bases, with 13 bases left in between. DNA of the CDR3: TGTGCCAGCAGTTTCACGGGGGCGGGAAATCAGCCCCAGCATTTT. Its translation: CASSFTGAGNQPQHF.

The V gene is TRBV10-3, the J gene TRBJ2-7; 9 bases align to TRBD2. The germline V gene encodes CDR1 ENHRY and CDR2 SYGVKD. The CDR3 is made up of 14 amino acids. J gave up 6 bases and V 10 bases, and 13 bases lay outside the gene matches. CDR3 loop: CATLAAGGTGEQYF. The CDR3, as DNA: TGTGCCACCCTAGCGGCGGGAGGGACCGGCGAGCAGTACTTC.

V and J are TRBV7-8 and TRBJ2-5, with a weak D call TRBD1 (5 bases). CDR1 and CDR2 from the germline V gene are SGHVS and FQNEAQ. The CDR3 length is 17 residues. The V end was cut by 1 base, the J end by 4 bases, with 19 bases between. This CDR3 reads CASSLEATGALGETQYF. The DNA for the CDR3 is TGTGCCAGCAGCTTAGAGGCAACAGGAGCCTTGGGAGAGACCCAGTACTTC.

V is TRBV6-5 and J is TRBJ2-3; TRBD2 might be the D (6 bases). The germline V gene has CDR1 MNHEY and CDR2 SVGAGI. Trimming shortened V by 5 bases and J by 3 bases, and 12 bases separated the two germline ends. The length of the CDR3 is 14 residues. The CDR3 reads CASSQRGLTDTQYF. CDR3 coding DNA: TGTGCCAGCAGTCAAAGGGGACTGACAGATACGCAGTATTTT.

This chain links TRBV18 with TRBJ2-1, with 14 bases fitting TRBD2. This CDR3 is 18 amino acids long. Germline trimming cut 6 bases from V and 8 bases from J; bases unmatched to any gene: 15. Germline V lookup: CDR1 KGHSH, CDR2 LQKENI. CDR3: CASSRGLAGGRRPHEQFF. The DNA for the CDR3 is TGTGCCAGCTCCCGTGGACTAGCGGGAGGTCGCCGTCCGCATGAGCAGTTCTTC.

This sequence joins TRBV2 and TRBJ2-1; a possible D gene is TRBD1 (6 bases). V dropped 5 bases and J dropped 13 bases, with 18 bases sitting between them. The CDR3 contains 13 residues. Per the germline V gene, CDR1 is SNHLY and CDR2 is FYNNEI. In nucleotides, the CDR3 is TGTGCCAGCAGTAAAGAACAGGGAATGAATCAGTTCTTC. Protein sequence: CASSKEQGMNQFF.

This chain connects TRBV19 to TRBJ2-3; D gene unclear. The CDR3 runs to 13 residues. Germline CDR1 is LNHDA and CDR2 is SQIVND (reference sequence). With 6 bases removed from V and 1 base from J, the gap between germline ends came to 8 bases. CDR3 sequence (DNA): TGTGCCAGTAGGTTCGAGGGCACAGATACGCAGTATTTT. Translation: CASRFEGTDTQYF. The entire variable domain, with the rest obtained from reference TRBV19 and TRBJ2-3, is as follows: DGGITQSPKYLFRKEGQNVTLSCEQNLNHDAMYWYRQDPGQGLRLIYYSQIVNDFQKGDIAEGYSVSREKKESFPLTVTSAQKNPTAFYLCASRFEGTDTQYFGPGTRLTVL.

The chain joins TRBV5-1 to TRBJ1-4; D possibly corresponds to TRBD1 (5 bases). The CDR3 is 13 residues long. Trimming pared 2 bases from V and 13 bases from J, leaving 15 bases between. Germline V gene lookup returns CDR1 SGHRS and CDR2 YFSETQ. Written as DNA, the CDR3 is TGCGCCAGCAGCTTAATGCTCGGAAGGGGACTGTTTTTT. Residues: CASSLMLGRGLFF.

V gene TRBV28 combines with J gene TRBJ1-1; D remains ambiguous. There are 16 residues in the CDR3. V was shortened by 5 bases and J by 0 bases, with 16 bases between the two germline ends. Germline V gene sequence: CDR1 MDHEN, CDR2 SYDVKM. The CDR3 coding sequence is TGTGCCAGCAGTACCCCTGCTGCAGATATGAACACTGAAGCTTTCTTT. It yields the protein CASSTPAADMNTEAFF.

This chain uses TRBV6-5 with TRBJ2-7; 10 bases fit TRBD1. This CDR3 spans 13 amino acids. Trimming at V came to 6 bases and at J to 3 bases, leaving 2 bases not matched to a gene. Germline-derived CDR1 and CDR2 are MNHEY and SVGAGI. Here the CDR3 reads CASRRDRGYEQYF. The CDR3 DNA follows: TGTGCCAGCAGGAGGGACAGGGGCTACGAGCAGTACTTC.

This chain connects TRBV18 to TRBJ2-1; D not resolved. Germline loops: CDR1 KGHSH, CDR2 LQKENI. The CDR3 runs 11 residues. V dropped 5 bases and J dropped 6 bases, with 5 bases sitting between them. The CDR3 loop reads CASSYINEQFF. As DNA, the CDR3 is TGTGCCAGCTCATACATCAATGAGCAGTTCTTC.

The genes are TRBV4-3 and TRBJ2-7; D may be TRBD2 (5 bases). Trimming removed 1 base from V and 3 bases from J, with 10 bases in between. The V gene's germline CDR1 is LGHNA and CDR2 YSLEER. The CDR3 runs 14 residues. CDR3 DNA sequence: TGCGCCAGCAGCCAAGGGCTAGAGGGCTACGAGCAGTACTTC. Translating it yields CASSQGLEGYEQYF.

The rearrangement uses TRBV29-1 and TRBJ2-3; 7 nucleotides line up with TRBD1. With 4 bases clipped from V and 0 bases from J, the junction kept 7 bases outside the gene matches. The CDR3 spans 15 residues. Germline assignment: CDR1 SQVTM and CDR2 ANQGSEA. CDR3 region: CSVVKGAASTDTQYF. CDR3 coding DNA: TGCAGCGTTGTTAAGGGGGCGGCTAGCACAGATACGCAGTATTTT.